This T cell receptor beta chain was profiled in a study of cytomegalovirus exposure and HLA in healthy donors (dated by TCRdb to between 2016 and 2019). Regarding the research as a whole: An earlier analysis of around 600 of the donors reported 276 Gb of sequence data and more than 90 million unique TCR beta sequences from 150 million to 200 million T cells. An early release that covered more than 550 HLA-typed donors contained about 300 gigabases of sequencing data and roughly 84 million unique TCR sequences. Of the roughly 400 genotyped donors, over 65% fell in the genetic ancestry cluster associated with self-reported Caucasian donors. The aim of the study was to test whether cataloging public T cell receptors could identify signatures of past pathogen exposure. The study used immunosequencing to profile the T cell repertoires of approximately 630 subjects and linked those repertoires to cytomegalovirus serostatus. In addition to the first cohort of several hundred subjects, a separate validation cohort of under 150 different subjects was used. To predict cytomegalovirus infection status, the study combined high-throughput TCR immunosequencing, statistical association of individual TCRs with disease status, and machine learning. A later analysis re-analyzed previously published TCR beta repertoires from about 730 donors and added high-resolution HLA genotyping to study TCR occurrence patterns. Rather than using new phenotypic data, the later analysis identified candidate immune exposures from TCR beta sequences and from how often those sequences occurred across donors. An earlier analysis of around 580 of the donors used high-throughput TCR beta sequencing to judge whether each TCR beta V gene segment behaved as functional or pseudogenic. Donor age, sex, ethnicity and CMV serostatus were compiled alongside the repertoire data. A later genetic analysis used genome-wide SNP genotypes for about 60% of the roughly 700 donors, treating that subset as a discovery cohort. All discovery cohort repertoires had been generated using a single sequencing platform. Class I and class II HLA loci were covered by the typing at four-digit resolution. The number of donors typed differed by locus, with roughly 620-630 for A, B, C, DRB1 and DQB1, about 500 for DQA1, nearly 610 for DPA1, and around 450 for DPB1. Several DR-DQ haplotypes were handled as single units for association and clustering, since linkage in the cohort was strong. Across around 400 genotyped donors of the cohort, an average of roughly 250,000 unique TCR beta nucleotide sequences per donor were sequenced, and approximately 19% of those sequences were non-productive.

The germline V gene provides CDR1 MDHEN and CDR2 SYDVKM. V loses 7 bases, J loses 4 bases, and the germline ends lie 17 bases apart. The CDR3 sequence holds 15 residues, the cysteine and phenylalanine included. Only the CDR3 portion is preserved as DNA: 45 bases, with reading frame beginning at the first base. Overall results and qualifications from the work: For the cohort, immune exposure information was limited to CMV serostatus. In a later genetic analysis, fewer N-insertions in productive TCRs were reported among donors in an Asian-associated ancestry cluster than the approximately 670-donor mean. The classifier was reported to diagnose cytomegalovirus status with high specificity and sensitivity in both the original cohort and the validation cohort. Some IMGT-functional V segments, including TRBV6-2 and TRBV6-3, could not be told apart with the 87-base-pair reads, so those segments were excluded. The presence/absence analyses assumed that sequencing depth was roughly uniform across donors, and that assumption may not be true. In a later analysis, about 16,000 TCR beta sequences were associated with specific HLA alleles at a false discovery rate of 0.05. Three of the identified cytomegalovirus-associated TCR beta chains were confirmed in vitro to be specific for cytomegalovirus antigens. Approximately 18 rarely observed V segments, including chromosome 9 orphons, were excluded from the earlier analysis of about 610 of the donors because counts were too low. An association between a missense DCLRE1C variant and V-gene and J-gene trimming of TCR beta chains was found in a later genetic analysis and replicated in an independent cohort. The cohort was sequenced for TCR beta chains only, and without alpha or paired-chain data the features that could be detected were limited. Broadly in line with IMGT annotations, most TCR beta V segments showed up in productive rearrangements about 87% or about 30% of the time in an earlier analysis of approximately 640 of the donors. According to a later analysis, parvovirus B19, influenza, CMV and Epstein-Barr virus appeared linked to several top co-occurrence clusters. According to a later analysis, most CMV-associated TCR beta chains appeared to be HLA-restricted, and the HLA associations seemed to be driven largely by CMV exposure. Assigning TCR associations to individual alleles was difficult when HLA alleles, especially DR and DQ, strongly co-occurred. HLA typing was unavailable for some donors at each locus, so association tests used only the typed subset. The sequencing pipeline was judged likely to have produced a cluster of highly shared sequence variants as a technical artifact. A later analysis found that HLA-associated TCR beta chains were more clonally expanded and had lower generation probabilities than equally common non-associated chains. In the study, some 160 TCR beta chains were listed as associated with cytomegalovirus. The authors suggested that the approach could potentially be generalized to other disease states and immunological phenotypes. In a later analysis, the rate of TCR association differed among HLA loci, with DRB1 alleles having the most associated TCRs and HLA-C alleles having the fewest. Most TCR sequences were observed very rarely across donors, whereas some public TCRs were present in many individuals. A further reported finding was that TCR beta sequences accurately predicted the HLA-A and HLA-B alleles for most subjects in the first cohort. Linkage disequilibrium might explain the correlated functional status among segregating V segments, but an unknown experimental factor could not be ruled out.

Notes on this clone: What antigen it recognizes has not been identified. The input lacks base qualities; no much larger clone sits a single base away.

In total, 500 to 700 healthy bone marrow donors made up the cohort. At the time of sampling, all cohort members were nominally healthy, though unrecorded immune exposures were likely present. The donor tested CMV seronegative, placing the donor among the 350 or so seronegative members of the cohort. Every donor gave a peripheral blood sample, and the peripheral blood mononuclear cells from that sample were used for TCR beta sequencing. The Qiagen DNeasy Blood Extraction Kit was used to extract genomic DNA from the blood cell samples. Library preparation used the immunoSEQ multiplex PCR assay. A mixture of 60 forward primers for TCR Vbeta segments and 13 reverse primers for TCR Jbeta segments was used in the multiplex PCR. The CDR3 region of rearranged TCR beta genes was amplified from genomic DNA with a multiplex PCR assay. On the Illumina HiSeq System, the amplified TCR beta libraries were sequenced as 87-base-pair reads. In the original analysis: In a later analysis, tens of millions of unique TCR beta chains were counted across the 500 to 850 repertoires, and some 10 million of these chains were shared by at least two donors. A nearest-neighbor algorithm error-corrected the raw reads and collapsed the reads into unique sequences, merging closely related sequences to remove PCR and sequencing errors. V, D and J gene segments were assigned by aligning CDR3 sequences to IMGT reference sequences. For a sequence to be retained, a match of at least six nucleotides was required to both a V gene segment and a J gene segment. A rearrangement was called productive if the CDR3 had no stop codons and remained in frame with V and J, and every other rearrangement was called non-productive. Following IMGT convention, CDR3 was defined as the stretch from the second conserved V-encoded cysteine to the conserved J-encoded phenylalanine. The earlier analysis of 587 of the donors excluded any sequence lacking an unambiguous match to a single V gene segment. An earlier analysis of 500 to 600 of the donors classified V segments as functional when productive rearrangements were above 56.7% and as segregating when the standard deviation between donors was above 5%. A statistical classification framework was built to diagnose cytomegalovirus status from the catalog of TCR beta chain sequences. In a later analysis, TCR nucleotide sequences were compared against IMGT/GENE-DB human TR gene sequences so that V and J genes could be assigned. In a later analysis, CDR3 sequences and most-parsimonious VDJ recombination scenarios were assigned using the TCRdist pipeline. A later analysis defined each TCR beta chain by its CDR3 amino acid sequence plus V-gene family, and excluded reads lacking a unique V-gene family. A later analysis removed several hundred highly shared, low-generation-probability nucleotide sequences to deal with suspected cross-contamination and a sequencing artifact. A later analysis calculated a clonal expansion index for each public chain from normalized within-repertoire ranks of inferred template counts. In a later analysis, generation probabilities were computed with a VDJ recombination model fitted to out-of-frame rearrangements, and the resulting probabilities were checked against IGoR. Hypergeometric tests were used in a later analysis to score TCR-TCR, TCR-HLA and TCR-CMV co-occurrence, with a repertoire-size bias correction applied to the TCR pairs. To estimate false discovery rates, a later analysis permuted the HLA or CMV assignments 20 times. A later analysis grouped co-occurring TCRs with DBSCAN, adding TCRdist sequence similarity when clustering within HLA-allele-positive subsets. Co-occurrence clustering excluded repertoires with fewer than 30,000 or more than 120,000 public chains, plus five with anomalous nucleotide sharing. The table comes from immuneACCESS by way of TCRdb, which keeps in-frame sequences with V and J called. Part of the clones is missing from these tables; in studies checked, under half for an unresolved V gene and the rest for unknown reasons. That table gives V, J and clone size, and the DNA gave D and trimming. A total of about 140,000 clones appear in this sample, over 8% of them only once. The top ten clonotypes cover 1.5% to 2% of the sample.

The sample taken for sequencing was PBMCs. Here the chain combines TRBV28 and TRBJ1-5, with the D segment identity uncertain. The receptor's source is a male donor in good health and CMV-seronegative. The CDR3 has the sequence CASIGADGRNQPQHF. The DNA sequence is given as TGTGCCAGCATCGGAGCGGACGGGAGGAATCAGCCCCAGCATTTT.